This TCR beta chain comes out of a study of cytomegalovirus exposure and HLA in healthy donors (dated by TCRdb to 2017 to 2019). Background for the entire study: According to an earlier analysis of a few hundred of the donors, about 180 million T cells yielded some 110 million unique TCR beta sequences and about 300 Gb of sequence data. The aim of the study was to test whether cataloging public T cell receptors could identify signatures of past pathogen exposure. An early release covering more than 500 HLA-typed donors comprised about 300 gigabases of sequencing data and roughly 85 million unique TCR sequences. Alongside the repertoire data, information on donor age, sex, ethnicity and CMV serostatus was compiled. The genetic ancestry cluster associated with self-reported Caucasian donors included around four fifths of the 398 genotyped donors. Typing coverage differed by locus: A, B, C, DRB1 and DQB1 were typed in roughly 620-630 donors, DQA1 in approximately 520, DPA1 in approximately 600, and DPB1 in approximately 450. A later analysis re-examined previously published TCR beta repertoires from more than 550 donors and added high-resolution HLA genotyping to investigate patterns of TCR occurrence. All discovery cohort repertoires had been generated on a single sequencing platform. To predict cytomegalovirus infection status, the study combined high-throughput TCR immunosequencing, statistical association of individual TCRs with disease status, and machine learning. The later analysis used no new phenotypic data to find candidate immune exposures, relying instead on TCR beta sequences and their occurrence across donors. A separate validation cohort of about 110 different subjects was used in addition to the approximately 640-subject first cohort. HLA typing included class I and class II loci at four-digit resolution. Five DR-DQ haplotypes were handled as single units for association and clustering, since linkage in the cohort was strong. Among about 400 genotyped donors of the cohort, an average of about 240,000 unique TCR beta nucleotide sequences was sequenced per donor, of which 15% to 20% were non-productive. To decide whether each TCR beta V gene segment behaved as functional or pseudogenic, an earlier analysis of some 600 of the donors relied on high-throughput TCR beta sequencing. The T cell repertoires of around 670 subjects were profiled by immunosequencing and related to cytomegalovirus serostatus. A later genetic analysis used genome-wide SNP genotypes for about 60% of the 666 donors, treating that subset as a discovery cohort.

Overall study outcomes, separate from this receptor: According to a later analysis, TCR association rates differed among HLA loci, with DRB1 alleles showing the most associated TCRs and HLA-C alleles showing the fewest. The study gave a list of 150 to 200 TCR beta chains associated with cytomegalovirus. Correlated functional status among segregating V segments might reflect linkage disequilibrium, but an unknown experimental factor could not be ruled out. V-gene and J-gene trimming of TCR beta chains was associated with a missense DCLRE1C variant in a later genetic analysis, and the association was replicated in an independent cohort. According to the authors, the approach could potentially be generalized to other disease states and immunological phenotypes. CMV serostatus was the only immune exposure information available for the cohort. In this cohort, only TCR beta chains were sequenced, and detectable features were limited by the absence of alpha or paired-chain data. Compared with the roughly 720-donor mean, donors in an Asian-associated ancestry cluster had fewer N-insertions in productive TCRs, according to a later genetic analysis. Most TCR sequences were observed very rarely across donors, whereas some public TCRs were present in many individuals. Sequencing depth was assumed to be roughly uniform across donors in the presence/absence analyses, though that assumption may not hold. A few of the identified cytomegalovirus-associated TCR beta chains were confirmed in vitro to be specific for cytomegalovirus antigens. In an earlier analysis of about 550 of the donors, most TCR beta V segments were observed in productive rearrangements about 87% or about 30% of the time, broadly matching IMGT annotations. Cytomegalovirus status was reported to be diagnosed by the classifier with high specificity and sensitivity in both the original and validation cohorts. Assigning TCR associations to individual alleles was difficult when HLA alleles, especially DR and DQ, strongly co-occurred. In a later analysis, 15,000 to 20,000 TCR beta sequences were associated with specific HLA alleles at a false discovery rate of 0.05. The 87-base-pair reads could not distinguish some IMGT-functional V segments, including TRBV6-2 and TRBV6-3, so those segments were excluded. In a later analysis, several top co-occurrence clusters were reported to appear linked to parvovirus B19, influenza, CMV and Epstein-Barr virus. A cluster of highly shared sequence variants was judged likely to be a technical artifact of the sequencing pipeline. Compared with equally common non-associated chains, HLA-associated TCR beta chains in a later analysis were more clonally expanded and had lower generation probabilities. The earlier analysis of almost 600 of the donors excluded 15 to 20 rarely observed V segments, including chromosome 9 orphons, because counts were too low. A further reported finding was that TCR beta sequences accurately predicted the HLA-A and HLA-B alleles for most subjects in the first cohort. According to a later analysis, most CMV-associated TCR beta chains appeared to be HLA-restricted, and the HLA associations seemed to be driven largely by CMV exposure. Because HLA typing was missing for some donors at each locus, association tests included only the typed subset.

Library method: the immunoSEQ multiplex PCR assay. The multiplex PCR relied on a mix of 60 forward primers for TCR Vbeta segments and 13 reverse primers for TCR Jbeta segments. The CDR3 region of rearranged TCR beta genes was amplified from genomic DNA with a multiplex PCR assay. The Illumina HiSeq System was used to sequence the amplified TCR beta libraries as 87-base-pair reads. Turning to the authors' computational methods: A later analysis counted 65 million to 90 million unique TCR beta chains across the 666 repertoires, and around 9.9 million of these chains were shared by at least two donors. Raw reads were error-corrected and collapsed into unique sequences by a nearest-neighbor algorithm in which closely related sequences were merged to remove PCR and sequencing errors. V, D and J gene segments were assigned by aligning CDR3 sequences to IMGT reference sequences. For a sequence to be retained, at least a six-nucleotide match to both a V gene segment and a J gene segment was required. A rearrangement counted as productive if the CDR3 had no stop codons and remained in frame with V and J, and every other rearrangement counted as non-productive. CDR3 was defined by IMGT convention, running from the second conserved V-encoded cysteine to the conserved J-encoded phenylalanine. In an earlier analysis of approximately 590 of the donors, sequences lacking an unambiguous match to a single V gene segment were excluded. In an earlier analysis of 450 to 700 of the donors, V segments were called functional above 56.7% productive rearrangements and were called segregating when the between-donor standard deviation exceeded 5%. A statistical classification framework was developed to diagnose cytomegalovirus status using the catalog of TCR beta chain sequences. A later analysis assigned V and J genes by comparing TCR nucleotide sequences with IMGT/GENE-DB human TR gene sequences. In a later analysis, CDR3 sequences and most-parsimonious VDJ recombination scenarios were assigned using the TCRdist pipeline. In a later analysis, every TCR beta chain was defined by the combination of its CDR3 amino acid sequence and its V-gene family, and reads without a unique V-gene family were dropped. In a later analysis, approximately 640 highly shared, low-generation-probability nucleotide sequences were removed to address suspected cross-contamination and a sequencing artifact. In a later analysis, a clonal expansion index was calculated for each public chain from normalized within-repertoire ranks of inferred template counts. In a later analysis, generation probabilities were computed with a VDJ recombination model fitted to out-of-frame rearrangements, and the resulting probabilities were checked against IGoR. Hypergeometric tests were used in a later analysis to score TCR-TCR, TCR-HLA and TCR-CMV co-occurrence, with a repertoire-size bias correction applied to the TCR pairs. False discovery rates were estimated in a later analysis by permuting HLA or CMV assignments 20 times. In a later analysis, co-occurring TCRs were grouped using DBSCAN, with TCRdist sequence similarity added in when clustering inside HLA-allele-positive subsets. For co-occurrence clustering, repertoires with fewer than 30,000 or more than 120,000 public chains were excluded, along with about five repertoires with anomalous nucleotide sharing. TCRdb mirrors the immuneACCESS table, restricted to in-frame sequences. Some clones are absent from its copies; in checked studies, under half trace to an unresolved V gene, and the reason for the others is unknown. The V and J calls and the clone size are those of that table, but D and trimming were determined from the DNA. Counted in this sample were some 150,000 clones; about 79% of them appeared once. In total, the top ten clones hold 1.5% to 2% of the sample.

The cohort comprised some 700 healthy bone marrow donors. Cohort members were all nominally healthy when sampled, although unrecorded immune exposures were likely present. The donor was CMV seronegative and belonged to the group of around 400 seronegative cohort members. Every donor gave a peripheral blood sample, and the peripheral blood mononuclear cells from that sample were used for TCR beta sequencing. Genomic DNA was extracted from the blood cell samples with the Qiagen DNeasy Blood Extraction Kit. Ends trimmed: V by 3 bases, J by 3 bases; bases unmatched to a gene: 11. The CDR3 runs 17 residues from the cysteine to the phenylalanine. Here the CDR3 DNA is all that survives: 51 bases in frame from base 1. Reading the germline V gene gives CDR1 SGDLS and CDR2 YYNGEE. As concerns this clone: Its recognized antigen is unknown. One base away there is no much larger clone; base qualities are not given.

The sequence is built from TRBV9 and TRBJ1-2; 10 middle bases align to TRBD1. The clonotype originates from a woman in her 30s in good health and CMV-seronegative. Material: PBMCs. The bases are TGTGCCAGCAGCGCGACAGGGGGCAATTTAATCGACTATGGCTACACCTTC. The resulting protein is CASSATGGNLIDYGYTF. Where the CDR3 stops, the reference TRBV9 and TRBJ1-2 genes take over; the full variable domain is DSGVTQTPKHLITATGQRVTLRCSPRSGDLSVYWYQQSLDQGLQFLIQYYNGEERAKGNILERFSAQQFPDLHSELNLSSLELGDSALYFCASSATGGNLIDYGYTFGSGTRLTVV.